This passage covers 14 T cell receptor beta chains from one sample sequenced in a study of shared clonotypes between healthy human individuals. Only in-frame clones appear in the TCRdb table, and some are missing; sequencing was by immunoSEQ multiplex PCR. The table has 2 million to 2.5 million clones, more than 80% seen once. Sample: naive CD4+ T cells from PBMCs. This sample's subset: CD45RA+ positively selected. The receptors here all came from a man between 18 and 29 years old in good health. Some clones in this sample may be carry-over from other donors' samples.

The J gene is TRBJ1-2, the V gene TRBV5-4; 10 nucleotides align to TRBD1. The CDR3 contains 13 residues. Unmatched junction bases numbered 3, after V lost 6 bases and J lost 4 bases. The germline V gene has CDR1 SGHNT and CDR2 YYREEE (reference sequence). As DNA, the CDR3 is TGTGCCAGCACCCGGGACAGGGGCTATGGCTACACCTTC. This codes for CASTRDRGYGYTF.

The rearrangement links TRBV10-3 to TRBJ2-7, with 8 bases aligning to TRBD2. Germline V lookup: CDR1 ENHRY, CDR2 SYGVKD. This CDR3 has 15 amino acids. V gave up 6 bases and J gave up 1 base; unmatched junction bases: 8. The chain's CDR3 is CAISAGTRGSYEQYF. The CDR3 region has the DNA TGTGCCATCAGCGCTGGGACTAGGGGATCCTACGAGCAGTACTTC.

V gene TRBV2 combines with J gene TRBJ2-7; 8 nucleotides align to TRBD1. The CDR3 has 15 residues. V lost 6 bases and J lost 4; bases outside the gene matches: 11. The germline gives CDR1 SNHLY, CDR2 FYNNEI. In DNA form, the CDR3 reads TGTGCCAGCAGGGGCAGGACAGGGAGCCCTTACGAGCAGTACTTC. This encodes CASRGRTGSPYEQYF.

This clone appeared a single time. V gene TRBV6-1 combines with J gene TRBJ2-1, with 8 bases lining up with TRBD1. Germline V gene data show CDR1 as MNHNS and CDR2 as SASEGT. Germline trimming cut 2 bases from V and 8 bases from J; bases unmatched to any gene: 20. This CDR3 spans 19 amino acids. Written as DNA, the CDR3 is TGTGCCAGCAGTGAATTACCTCCTGACCGGGACAGGTATATGGATGAGCAGTTCTTC. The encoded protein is CASSELPPDRDRYMDEQFF.

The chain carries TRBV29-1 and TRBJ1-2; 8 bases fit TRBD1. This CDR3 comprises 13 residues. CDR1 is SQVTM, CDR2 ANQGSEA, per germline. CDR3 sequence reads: CSTALGQDYGYTF. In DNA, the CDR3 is TGCAGTACCGCGCTGGGACAGGACTATGGCTACACCTTC.

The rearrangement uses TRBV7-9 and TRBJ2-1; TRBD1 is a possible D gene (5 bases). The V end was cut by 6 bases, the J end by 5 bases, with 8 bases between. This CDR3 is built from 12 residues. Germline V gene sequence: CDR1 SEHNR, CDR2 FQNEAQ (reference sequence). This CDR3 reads CASRGRHNEQFF. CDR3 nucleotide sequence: TGTGCCAGCAGGGGGCGTCACAATGAGCAGTTCTTC.

Here the CDR3 DNA reads TGTGCCAGCAGTGAAGTGAAGGGCCAGCAGTTCTTC. Encoded protein: CASSEVKGQQFF. J is TRBJ2-1 and V is TRBV6-1; D remains ambiguous. The CDR3 is made up of 12 amino acids. Germline V gives CDR1 MNHNS, CDR2 SASEGT. Trimming pared 1 base from V and 11 bases from J, leaving 9 bases between.

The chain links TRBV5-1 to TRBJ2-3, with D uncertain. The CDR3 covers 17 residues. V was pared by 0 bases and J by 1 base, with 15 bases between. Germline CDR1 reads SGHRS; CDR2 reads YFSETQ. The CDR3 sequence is CASSLVGSPTGTDTQYF. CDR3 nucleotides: TGCGCCAGCAGCTTGGTTGGCAGCCCAACGGGCACAGATACGCAGTATTTT.

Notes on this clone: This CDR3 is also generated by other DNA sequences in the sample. The CDR3 sequence is CASSDGGSGANVLTF. CDR3 coding DNA: TGTGCCAGCAGTGATGGGGGCTCTGGGGCCAACGTCCTGACTTTC. The chain employs TRBV28 and TRBJ2-6, with D perhaps TRBD1 or TRBD2 (5 bases each). V lost 5 bases to trimming and J lost 0 bases, with 8 bases between them. Germline V gene sequence: CDR1 MDHEN, CDR2 SYDVKM. The CDR3 is 15 residues long.

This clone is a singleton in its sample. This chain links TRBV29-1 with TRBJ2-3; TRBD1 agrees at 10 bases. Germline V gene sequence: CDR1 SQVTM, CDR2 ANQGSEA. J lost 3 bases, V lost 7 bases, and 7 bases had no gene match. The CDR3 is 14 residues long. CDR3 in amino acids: CSAWDRGRTDTQYF. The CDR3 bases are TGCAGCGCCTGGGACAGGGGTCGTACAGATACGCAGTATTTT.

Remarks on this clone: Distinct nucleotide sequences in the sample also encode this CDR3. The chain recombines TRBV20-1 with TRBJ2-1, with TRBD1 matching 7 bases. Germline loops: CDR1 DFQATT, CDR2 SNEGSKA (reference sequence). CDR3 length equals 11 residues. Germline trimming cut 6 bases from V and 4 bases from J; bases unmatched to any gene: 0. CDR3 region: CSARGYNEQFF. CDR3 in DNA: TGCAGTGCCAGGGGGTACAATGAGCAGTTCTTC.

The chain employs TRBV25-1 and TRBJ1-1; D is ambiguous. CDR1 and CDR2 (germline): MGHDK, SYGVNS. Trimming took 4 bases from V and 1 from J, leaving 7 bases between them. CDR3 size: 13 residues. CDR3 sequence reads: CASSAQANTEAFF. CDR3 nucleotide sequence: TGTGCCAGCAGTGCCCAGGCGAACACTGAAGCTTTCTTT.

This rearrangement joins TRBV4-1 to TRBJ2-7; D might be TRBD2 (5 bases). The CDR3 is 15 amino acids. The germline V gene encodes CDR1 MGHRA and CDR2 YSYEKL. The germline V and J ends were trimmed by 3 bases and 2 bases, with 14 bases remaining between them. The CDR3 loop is CASSHPARGAYEQYF. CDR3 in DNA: TGCGCCAGCAGCCACCCTGCCCGGGGTGCCTACGAGCAGTACTTC.

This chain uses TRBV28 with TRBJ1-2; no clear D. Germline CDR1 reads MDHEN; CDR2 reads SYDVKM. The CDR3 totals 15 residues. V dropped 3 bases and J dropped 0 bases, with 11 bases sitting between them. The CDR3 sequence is CASSFLGNANYGYTF. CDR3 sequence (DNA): TGTGCCAGCAGTTTTTTGGGAAACGCTAACTATGGCTACACCTTC.